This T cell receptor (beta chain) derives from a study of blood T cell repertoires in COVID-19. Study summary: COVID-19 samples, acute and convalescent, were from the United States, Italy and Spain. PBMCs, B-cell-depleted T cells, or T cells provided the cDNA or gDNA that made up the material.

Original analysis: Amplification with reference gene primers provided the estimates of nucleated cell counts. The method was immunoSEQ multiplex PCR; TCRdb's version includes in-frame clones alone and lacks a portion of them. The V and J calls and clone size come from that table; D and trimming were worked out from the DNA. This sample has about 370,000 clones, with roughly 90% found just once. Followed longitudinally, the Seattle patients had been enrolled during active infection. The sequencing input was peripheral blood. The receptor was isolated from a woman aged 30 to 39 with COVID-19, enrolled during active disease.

Here the CDR3 reads CSVETHRGTTEAFF. The CDR3 DNA follows: TGCAGCGTTGAGACCCACAGGGGGACGACTGAAGCTTTCTTT. The J gene is TRBJ1-1, the V gene TRBV29-1; 8 bases are shared with TRBD1. Trimming removed 3 bases from V and 5 bases from J; junction bases left unmatched: 8. This CDR3 is 14 amino acids long. CDR1 is SQVTM, CDR2 ANQGSEA, per germline.